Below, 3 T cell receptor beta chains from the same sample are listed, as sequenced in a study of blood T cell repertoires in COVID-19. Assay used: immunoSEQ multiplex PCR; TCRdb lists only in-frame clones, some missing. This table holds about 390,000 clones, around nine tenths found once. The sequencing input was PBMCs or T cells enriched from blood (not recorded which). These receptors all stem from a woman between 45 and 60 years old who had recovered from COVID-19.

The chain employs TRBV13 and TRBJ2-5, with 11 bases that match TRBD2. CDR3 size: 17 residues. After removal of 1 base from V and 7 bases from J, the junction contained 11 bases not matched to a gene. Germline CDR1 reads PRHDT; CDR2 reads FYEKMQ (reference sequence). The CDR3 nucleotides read TGTGCCAGCAGCTTAGTAGCGGGGGGGCCGGAGATAGCGACCCAGTACTTC. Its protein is CASSLVAGGPEIATQYF.

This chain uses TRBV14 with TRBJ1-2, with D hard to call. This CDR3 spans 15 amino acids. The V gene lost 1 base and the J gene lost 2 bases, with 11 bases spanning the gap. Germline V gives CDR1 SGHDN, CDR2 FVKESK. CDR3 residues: CASSQGGTVNYGYTF. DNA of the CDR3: TGTGCCAGCAGCCAAGGCGGTACGGTGAACTATGGCTACACCTTC.

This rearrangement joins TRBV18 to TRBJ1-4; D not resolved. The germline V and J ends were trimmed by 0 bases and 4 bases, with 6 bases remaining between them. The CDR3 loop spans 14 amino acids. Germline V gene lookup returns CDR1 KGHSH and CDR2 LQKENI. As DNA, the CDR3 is TGTGCCAGCTCACCACCTCAGGTTAATGAAAAACTGTTTTTT. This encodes CASSPPQVNEKLFF.